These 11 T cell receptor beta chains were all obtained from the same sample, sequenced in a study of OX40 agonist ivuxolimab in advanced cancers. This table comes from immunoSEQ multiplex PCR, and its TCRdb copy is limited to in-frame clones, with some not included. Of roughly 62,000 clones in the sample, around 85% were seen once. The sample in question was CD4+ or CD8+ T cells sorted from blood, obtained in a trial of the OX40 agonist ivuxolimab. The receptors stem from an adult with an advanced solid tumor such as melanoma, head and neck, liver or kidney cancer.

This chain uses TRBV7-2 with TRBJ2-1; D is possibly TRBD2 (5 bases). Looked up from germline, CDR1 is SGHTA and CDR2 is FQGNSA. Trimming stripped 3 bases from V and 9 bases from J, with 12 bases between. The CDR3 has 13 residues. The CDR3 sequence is CASSFTRGGEQFF. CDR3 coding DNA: TGTGCCAGCAGCTTTACTAGAGGTGGTGAGCAGTTCTTC.

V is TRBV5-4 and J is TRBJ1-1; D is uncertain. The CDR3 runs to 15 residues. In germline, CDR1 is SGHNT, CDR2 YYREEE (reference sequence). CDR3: CATSGRAAANTEAFF. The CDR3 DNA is TGTGCTACATCAGGTAGAGCGGCGGCCAACACTGAAGCTTTCTTT.

The CDR3 spells CASSRQGLSYEQYF. DNA for the CDR3: TGTGCCAGCAGTCGGCAGGGTCTCTCCTACGAGCAGTACTTC. The chain uses TRBV6-1 and TRBJ2-7; D possibly corresponds to TRBD1 (5 bases). Germline V gene sequence: CDR1 MNHNS, CDR2 SASEGT. The germline V and J ends were trimmed by 5 bases and 0 bases, with 11 bases remaining between them. The CDR3 extends over 14 amino acids.

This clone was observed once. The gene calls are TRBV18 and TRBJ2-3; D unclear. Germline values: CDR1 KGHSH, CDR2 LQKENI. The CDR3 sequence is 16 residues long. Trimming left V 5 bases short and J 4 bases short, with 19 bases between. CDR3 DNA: TGTGCCAGCTCAGACGACAAGGGCGAACGAGCAGATACGCAGTATTTT. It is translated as CASSDDKGERADTQYF.

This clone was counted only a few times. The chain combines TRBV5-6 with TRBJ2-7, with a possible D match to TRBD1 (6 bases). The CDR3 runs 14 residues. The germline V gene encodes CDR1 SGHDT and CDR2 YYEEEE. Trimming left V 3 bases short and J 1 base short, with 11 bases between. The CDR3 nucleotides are TGTGCCAGCAGCTGGAGACAGGAATCCTACGAGCAGTACTTC. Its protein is CASSWRQESYEQYF. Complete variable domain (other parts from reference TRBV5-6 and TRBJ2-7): DAGVTQSPTHLIKTRGQQVTLRCSPKSGHDTVSWYQQALGQGPQFIFQYYEEEERQRGNFPDRFSGHQFPNYSSELNVNALLLGDSALYLCASSWRQESYEQYFGPGTRLTVT.

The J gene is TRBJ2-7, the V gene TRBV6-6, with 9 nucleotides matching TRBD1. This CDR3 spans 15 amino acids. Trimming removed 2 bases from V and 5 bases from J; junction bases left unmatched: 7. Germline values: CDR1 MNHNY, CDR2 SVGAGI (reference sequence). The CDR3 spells CASSYPDRGMNEQYF. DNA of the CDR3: TGTGCCAGCAGTTACCCGGACAGGGGTATGAACGAGCAGTACTTC.

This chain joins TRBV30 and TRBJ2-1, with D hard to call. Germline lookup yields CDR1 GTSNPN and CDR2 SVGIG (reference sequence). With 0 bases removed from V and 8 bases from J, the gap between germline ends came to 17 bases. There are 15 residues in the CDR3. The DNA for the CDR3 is TGTGCCTGGAGTGTGAAGGATTTACGACTCGATGAGCAGTTCTTC. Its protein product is CAWSVKDLRLDEQFF.

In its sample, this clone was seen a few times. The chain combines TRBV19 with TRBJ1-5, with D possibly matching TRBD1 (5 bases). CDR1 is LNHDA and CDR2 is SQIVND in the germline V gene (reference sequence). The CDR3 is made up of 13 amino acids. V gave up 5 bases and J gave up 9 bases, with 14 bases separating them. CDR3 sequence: CASSAGTDRPQHF. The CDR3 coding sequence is TGTGCCAGTAGTGCCGGGACCGATCGGCCCCAGCATTTT. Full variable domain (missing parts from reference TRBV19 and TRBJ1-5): DGGITQSPKYLFRKEGQNVTLSCEQNLNHDAMYWYRQDPGQGLRLIYYSQIVNDFQKGDIAEGYSVSREKKESFPLTVTSAQKNPTAFYLCASSAGTDRPQHFGDGTRLSIL.

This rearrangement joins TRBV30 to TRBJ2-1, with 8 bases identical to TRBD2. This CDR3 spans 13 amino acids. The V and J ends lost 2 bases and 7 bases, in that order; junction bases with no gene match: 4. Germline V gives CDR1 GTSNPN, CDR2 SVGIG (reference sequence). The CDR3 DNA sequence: TGTGCCTGGAGTAGCGGGAGTAGTAATGAGCAGTTCTTC. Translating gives CAWSSGSSNEQFF.

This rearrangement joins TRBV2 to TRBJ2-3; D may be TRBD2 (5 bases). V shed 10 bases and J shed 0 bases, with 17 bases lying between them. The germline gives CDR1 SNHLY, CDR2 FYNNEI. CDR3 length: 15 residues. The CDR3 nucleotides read TGTGCCACCATCAAGAGGGATTCTAGCACAGATACGCAGTATTTT. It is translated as CATIKRDSSTDTQYF.

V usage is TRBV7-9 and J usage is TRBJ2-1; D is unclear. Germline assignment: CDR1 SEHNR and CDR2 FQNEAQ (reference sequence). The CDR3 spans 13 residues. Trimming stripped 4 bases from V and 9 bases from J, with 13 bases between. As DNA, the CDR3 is TGTGCCAGCAGCTCCTTACAGAAGGGTGAGCAGTTCTTC. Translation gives CASSSLQKGEQFF.